This entry lists 26 T cell receptor beta chains sequenced from one sample in a study of blood T cell repertoires in COVID-19 (dated by TCRdb to the early 2020s). Library preparation used the immunoSEQ multiplex PCR assay. Not all clones reach the TCRdb copy of this immuneACCESS table, which keeps in-frame sequences only. Checked studies attribute under half of the gap to unresolved V genes and leave the rest unexplained. Across this sample there are about 89,000 clones, with roughly 80% seen only once. The ten most abundant clones make up roughly a tenth of the sample. The sample was peripheral blood. The source of these receptors is a woman of 80 years or more with acute or convalescent COVID-19.

This chain connects TRBV28 to TRBJ2-4; TRBD2 agrees at 7 bases. CDR3 size: 14 residues. The germline V gene encodes CDR1 MDHEN and CDR2 SYDVKM. V was pared by 4 bases and J by 0 bases, with 0 bases of the junction left unmatched. CDR3 nucleotide sequence: TGTGCCAGCAGTTGGGGGGGAGCCAAAAACATTCAGTACTTC. Its protein is CASSWGGAKNIQYF.

This clone was seen just once. The chain has TRBV27 and TRBJ1-2; TRBD1 agrees at 10 bases. Germline-derived CDR1 and CDR2 are MNHEY and SMNVEV (reference sequence). J was trimmed by 7 bases and V by 0 bases; bases with no gene match: 2. The CDR3 is 14 residues long. The CDR3 bases are TGTGCCAGCAGTTTATCTGGGACAGGGGTTGGCTACACCTTC. It is translated as CASSLSGTGVGYTF.

This chain links TRBV5-1 with TRBJ1-1; D possibly corresponds to TRBD1 (6 bases). Looked up from germline, CDR1 is SGHRS and CDR2 is YFSETQ. The V gene lost 2 bases and the J gene lost 7 bases, with 18 bases spanning the gap. CDR3 size: 15 residues. CDR3 bases: TGCGCCAGCAGCTTTGGACAGCAGCCCCGCGGTGAAGCTTTCTTT. Its protein product is CASSFGQQPRGEAFF.

The chain links TRBV6-5 to TRBJ1-1; D remains ambiguous. This CDR3 contains 13 residues. V dropped 8 bases and J dropped 1 base, with 11 bases sitting between them. Germline values: CDR1 MNHEY, CDR2 SVGAGI. The CDR3 loop reads CASGSIPNTEAFF. In DNA, the CDR3 is TGTGCCAGCGGGAGCATCCCGAACACTGAAGCTTTCTTT.

The J gene is TRBJ2-5, the V gene TRBV5-1; TRBD2 matches 8 bases. The junction had 2 bases not matched to a gene; V was cut back by 4 bases and J by 0 bases. The CDR3 loop spans 14 amino acids. Germline V gene data show CDR1 as SGHRS and CDR2 as YFSETQ. DNA for the CDR3: TGCGCCAGCAGCCTAGCGGGCCACCAAGAGACCCAGTACTTC. Protein sequence: CASSLAGHQETQYF. The whole variable domain, remainder taken from reference TRBV5-1 and TRBJ2-5, is KAGVTQTPRYLIKTRGQQVTLSCSPISGHRSVSWYQQTPGQGLQFLFEYFSETQRNKGNFPGRFSGRQFSNSRSEMNVSTLELGDSALYLCASSLAGHQETQYFGPGTRLLVL.

This chain joins TRBV20-1 and TRBJ2-4, with D unresolved. Trimming removed 3 bases at V and 5 bases at J, with 5 bases between. The CDR3 sequence is 11 residues long. Germline V CDR1 and CDR2: DFQATT, SNEGSKA (reference sequence). CDR3: CSASPENIQYF. The CDR3 DNA sequence: TGCAGTGCTAGTCCGGAAAACATTCAGTACTTC.

The gene calls are TRBV18 and TRBJ1-5, with D perhaps TRBD1 (5 bases). Germline CDR1 is KGHSH and CDR2 is LQKENI. Trimming stripped 2 bases from V and 6 bases from J, with 17 bases between. The CDR3 loop spans 16 amino acids. CDR3 sequence (DNA): TGTGCCAGCTCACCATTCCGCAGGGATAACAGTCAGCCCCAGCATTTT. Protein product: CASSPFRRDNSQPQHF. The entire variable domain, with the rest obtained from reference TRBV18 and TRBJ1-5, is as follows: NAGVMQNPRHLVRRRGQEARLRCSPMKGHSHVYWYRQLPEEGLKFMVYLQKENIIDESGMPKERFSAEFPKEGPSILRIQQVVRGDSAAYFCASSPFRRDNSQPQHFGDGTRLSIL.

The chain uses TRBV7-8 and TRBJ2-2, with TRBD2 matching 10 bases. From germline, CDR1 is SGHVS and CDR2 FQNEAQ. The CDR3 extends over 15 amino acids. V lost 4 bases to trimming and J lost 1 base; unmatched junction nucleotides: 0. The CDR3 coding sequence is TGTGCCAGCAGCTCTAGCGGGGGGAACACCGGGGAGCTGTTTTTT. Amino acid sequence: CASSSSGGNTGELFF.

The chain employs TRBV28 and TRBJ2-1; 7 bases agree with TRBD2. This CDR3 is built from 14 residues. CDR1 and CDR2 (germline): MDHEN, SYDVKM. V lost 7 bases, J lost 0 bases, and 3 bases stayed unmatched. CDR3 loop: CASTPGGSYNEQFF. The CDR3 DNA reads as TGTGCCAGCACCCCGGGGGGCTCCTACAATGAGCAGTTCTTC.

The gene calls are TRBV5-4 and TRBJ2-5; possible D gene TRBD2, 6 bases. The CDR3 length is 14 residues. V lost 3 bases and J lost 8, with 17 bases in between. Germline V gene sequence: CDR1 SGHNT, CDR2 YYREEE (reference sequence). The CDR3 DNA is TGTGCCAGCAGCTATTCGACTAGTGTTCCAACCCAGTACTTC. Translating gives CASSYSTSVPTQYF.

The chain employs TRBV5-1 and TRBJ2-1, with TRBD1 as a possible D gene (6 bases). Germline CDR1 and CDR2: SGHRS and YFSETQ. Trimming left V 2 bases short and J 5 bases short, with 17 bases between. The CDR3 runs 16 residues. This chain's CDR3 is CASSLMEDSPNNEQFF. The CDR3 DNA sequence: TGCGCCAGCAGCTTAATGGAGGACAGTCCGAACAATGAGCAGTTCTTC.

This clone was seen a handful of times. The rearrangement links TRBV11-2 to TRBJ2-7, with 7 bases lining up with TRBD1. The germline V gene has CDR1 SGHAT and CDR2 FQNNGV. The CDR3 has 15 residues. After removal of 5 bases from V and 2 bases from J, the junction contained 9 bases not matched to a gene. The CDR3 DNA sequence: TGTGCCAGCAGCAAAACTACCGGGACAGCCTACGAGCAGTACTTC. Protein: CASSKTTGTAYEQYF.

This rearrangement joins TRBV7-9 to TRBJ2-5, with 8 positions matching TRBD2. J was trimmed by 5 bases and V by 8 bases; bases with no gene match: 4. Germline V CDR1 and CDR2: SEHNR, FQNEAQ (reference sequence). The CDR3 consists of 12 residues. CDR3 residues: CASGTRGETQYF. The CDR3 DNA follows: TGTGCCAGCGGGACTAGGGGTGAGACCCAGTACTTC.

This chain connects TRBV28 to TRBJ1-3; D is unresolved. The germline CDR1 and CDR2 sequences are MDHEN and SYDVKM. The germline V and J ends were trimmed by 4 bases and 0 bases, with 10 bases remaining between them. The CDR3 runs to 15 residues. For the CDR3, the DNA is TGTGCCAGCAGTTCCCCACACAGCTCTGGAAACACCATATATTTT. Its translation is CASSSPHSSGNTIYF.

The chain employs TRBV11-2 and TRBJ1-5, with a possible D match to TRBD1 (6 bases). The V gene lost 3 bases and the J gene lost 0 bases, with 9 bases spanning the gap. CDR1 and CDR2 from the germline V gene are SGHAT and FQNNGV. This CDR3 spans 15 amino acids. CDR3 DNA: TGTGCCAGCAGCTTGGGGGCCCATAGCAATCAGCCCCAGCATTTT. Translating gives CASSLGAHSNQPQHF.

This chain links TRBV27 with TRBJ2-3; D call uncertain. This CDR3 is 16 amino acids long. V was pared by 2 bases and J by 0 bases, with 12 bases between. Germline V gene data show CDR1 as MNHEY and CDR2 as SMNVEV (reference sequence). The CDR3 region is CASSLVLPKSTDTQYF. The CDR3 coding sequence is TGTGCCAGCAGTTTAGTTCTCCCTAAAAGCACAGATACGCAGTATTTT.

The rearrangement uses TRBV3-1 (or the pseudogene TRBV3-2) and TRBJ1-1, with 9 nucleotides matching TRBD1. This CDR3 region has 14 residues. V was pared by 4 bases and J by 5 bases, with 5 bases of the junction left unmatched. From germline, CDR1 is LGHDT and CDR2 YNNKEL (reference sequence). The CDR3 DNA is TGTGCCAGCAGCCCAGGGACAGGGAGAACTGAAGCTTTCTTT. This codes for CASSPGTGRTEAFF.

This sequence joins TRBV7-2 and TRBJ2-1; TRBD2 aligns across 10 bases. The CDR3 runs 14 residues. After removal of 5 bases from V and 9 bases from J, the junction contained 7 bases not matched to a gene. Germline values: CDR1 SGHTA, CDR2 FQGNSA. The CDR3 DNA reads TGTGCCAGCAGCAATAGCGGGGGGCGACGTGAGCAGTTCTTC. Protein sequence: CASSNSGGRREQFF.

This rearrangement joins TRBV7-2 to TRBJ1-2; possible D gene TRBD1, 6 bases. There are 13 residues in the CDR3. Deletions cut 3 bases from V and 8 bases from J, with 13 bases between. Per the germline V gene, CDR1 is SGHTA and CDR2 is FQGNSA. CDR3 region: CASSLEQGRGYTF. CDR3 DNA: TGTGCCAGCAGCTTGGAACAGGGACGGGGCTACACCTTC.

The rearrangement joins TRBV2 to TRBJ1-6; D perhaps matches TRBD1 (5 bases). The CDR3 loop spans 15 amino acids. V lost 8 bases and J lost 9, with 20 bases in between. The germline CDR1 and CDR2 sequences are SNHLY and FYNNEI. The CDR3, as DNA: TGTGCCAGCTCCTTGACAGACACACAAGGTTCACCCCTCCACTTT. Translating gives CASSLTDTQGSPLHF.

The CDR3 sequence is CASIPRDRVLVAFF. DNA of the CDR3: TGTGCCAGCATCCCCCGGGACAGGGTTCTGGTAGCTTTCTTT. The genes are TRBV28 and TRBJ1-1; 9 bases map to TRBD1. This CDR3 contains 14 residues. The ends lost 7 bases at V and 10 bases at J; junction bases unmatched: 13. CDR1 MDHEN and CDR2 SYDVKM come from the germline V gene.

The chain couples TRBV7-9 to TRBJ2-5; 8 nucleotides align to TRBD2. Germline V gene data show CDR1 as SEHNR and CDR2 as FQNEAQ (reference sequence). The CDR3 spans 15 residues. With V trimmed by 3 bases and J by 2 bases, 5 bases remained unmatched. The DNA for the CDR3 is TGTGCCAGCAGCTTTAATAGCGGGGTACAAGAGACCCAGTACTTC. Translating it yields CASSFNSGVQETQYF.

Written as DNA, the CDR3 is TGTGCCAGCAGCTTAGCTGCGGGGACGCTGGCCTATGGCTACACCTTC. It yields the protein CASSLAAGTLAYGYTF. The chain couples TRBV7-9 to TRBJ1-2, with D possibly matching TRBD1 (5 bases). Germline V CDR1 and CDR2: SEHNR, FQNEAQ (reference sequence). The CDR3 consists of 16 residues. V lost 0 bases and J lost 4, with 15 bases in between.

The chain uses TRBV7-2 and TRBJ1-5; D ambiguous. The CDR3 runs to 15 residues. CDR1 SGHTA and CDR2 FQGNSA come from the germline V gene. Trimming left V 1 base short and J 7 bases short, with 14 bases between. CDR3 DNA sequence: TGTGCCAGCAGCTTAGGCGTCGGGGTCGGACAGCCCCAGCATTTT. It translates to CASSLGVGVGQPQHF.

A note on this clone: Distinct nucleotide sequences in the sample also encode this CDR3. CDR3 sequence (DNA): TGTGCCAGCAGCTTGCGACTAGCGGGGAGCACAGATACGCAGTATTTT. It yields the protein CASSLRLAGSTDTQYF. The V call is TRBV5-4, the J call TRBJ2-3, with TRBD2 matching over 11 bases. CDR1 and CDR2 (germline): SGHNT, YYREEE (reference sequence). The CDR3 loop spans 16 amino acids. V trimming: 1 base; J trimming: 0 bases; junction bases outside the gene matches: 1.

V and J are TRBV27 and TRBJ2-2, with D possibly being TRBD1 (6 bases). The CDR3 is 15 amino acids. CDR1 is MNHEY and CDR2 is SMNVEV in the germline V gene (reference sequence). Trimming pared 6 bases from V and 4 bases from J, leaving 15 bases between. The chain's CDR3 is CASRLTGKSTGELFF. CDR3 nucleotide sequence: TGTGCCAGCAGACTGACAGGAAAAAGCACCGGGGAGCTGTTTTTT.